This TCR beta chain is drawn from a study of blood T cell repertoires in COVID-19. Libraries were prepared by immunoSEQ multiplex PCR; TCRdb keeps only in-frame clonotypes and omits some of them. This repertoire shows about 150,000 clones, 76% found once; its top ten account for about 3.9%. The CDR3 length is 16 residues. The V end was cut by 4 bases, the J end by 2 bases, with 15 bases between. Germline V CDR1 and CDR2: KGHDR, SFDVKD. Sequenced input: peripheral blood. This chain connects TRBV24-1 to TRBJ2-3; tentatively, D is TRBD2 (6 bases). The receptor was derived from a man aged 55 to 69 with acute or convalescent COVID-19. The CDR3 spells CATSDRDSGITDTQYF. The CDR3, as DNA: TGTGCCACCAGTGACCGGGACTCTGGAATCACAGATACGCAGTATTTT.